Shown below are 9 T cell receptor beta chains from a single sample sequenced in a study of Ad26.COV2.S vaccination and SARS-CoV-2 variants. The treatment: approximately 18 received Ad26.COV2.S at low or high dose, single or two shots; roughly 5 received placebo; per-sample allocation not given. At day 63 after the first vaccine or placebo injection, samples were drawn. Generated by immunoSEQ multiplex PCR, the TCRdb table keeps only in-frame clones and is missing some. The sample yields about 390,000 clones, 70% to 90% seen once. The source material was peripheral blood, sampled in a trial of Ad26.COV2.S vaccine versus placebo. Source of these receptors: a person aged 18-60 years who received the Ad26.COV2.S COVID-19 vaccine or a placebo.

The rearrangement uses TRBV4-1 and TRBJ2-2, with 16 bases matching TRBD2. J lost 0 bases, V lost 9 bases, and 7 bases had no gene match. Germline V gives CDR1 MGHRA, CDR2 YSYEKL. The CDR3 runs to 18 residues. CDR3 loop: CASSGTSGGATNTGELFF. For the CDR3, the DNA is TGCGCCAGTTCCGGGACTAGCGGGGGGGCAACGAACACCGGGGAGCTGTTTTTT.

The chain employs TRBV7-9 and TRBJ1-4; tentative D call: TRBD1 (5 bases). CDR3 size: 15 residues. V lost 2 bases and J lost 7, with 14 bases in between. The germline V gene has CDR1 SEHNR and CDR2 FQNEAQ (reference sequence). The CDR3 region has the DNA TGTGCCAGCAGCTTAAGGGGACTGGCAGTTGAAAAACTGTTTTTT. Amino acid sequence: CASSLRGLAVEKLFF. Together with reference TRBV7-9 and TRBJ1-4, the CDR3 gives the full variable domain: DTGVSQNPRHKITKRGQNVTFRCDPISEHNRLYWYRQTLGQGPEFLTYFQNEAQLEKSRLLSDRFSAERPKGSFSTLEIQRTEQGDSAMYLCASSLRGLAVEKLFFGSGTQLSVL.

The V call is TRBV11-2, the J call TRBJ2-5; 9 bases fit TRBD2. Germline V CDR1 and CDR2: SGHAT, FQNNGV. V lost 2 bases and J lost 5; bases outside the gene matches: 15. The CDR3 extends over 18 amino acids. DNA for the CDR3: TGTGCCAGCAGCTTAAGGGTCCCGGCGGGGGGGCTCCGGGAGACCCAGTACTTC. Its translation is CASSLRVPAGGLRETQYF.

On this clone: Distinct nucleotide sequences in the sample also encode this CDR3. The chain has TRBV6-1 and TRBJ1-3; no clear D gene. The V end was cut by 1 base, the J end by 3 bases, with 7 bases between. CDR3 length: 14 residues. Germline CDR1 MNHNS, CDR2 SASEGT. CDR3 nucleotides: TGTGCCAGCAGTGAAGGGGCCCGTGGAAACACCATATATTTT. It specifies CASSEGARGNTIYF.

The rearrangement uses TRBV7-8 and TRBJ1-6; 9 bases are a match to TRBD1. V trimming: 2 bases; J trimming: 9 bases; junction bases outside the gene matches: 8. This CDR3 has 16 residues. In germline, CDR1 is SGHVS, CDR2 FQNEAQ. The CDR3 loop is CASSLWTGERGSPLHF. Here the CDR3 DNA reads TGTGCCAGCAGCTTATGGACAGGGGAGAGGGGTTCACCCCTCCACTTT.

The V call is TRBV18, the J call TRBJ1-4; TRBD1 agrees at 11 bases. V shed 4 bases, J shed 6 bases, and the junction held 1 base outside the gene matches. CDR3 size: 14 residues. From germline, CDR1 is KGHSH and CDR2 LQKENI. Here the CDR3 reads CASSRTGGHEKLFF. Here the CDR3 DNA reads TGTGCCAGCTCACGGACAGGGGGCCATGAAAAACTGTTTTTT.

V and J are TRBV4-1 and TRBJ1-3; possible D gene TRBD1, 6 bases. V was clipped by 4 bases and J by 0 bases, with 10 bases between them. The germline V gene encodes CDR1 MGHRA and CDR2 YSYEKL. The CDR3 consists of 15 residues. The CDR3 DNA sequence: TGCGCCAGCAGCCGCACAGGGAGCTCTGGAAACACCATATATTTT. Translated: CASSRTGSSGNTIYF.

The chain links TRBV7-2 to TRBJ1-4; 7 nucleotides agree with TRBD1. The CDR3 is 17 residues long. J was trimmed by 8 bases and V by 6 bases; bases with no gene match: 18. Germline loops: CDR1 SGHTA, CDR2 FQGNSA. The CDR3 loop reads CASSRGLVGGTTEKLFF. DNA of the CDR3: TGTGCCAGCAGTAGGGGGCTTGTGGGCGGGACCACCGAAAAACTGTTTTTT. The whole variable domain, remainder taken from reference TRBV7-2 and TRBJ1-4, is GAGVSQSPSNKVTEKGKDVELRCDPISGHTALYWYRQSLGQGLEFLIYFQGNSAPDKSGLPSDRFSAERTGGSVSTLTIQRTQQEDSAVYLCASSRGLVGGTTEKLFFGSGTQLSVL.

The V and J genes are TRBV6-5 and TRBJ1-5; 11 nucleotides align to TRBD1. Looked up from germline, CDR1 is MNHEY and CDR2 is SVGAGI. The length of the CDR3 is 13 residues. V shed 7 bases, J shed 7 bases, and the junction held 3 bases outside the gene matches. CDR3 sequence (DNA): TGTGCCAGCAAGGACAGGGGGCAGCAGCCCCAGCATTTT. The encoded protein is CASKDRGQQPQHF.